What follows are 5 T cell receptor beta chains derived from one specimen sequenced in a study of technical replicates of blood from a handful of donors. Using immunoSEQ multiplex PCR, the repertoire was profiled, and TCRdb retains in-frame clones only, with some absent. In the table there are around 69,000 clones, almost 98% of which are singletons. Sequenced sample: T cells isolated from PBMCs. Receptors were obtained from a human donor in good health.

J is TRBJ1-4 and V is TRBV13; 9 bases agree with TRBD1. With V trimmed by 5 bases and J by 8 bases, 9 bases remained unmatched. Germline V lookup: CDR1 PRHDT, CDR2 FYEKMQ (reference sequence). This CDR3 is 15 amino acids long. CDR3 sequence: CASSLLRDRDEKLFF. DNA of the CDR3: TGTGCCAGCAGCCTCCTCCGGGACAGGGACGAAAAACTGTTTTTT.

This clone was recorded once. The chain recombines TRBV9 with TRBJ2-1; 8 bases line up with TRBD2. Germline-derived CDR1 and CDR2 are SGDLS and YYNGEE. V gave up 6 bases and J gave up 3 bases; unmatched junction bases: 8. This CDR3 region has 15 residues. The CDR3 sequence is CASNPAGAIYNEQFF. CDR3 DNA sequence: TGTGCCAGCAATCCAGCGGGAGCTATCTACAATGAGCAGTTCTTC. Full variable domain (remainder filled in from reference TRBV9 and TRBJ2-1): DSGVTQTPKHLITATGQRVTLRCSPRSGDLSVYWYQQSLDQGLQFLIQYYNGEERAKGNILERFSAQQFPDLHSELNLSSLELGDSALYFCASNPAGAIYNEQFFGPGTRLTVL.

The rearrangement uses TRBV4-1 and TRBJ1-5; 8 nucleotides agree with TRBD1. The V segment lost 3 bases and the J segment 1 base; nucleotides outside the gene matches: 11. In germline, CDR1 is MGHRA, CDR2 YSYEKL. The CDR3 extends over 18 amino acids. For the CDR3, the DNA is TGCGCCAGCAGCCACGGGGCAGGGGGCTCTGTAAGCAATCAGCCCCAGCATTTT. Protein product: CASSHGAGGSVSNQPQHF.

The rearrangement uses TRBV5-5 and TRBJ2-7; TRBD2 aligns across 7 bases. Germline assignment: CDR1 SGHKS and CDR2 YYEKEE (reference sequence). V lost 1 base, J lost 2 bases, and 12 bases stayed unmatched. The CDR3 consists of 17 residues. CDR3 nucleotide sequence: TGTGCCAGCAGCTTGAGGTCTCGGGCTAGCGGTCCCTACGAGCAGTACTTC. Amino acid sequence: CASSLRSRASGPYEQYF. Combining the CDR3 with reference TRBV5-5 and TRBJ2-7 gives the whole variable domain DAGVTQSPTHLIKTRGQQVTLRCSPISGHKSVSWYQQVLGQGPQFIFQYYEKEERGRGNFPDRFSARQFPNYSSELNVNALLLGDSALYLCASSLRSRASGPYEQYFGPGTRLTVT.

The chain employs TRBV6-5 and TRBJ1-2; TRBD1 matches at 9 bases. V lost 0 bases and J lost 4; bases outside the gene matches: 6. CDR1 and CDR2 (germline): MNHEY, SVGAGI. This CDR3 region has 16 residues. CDR3 amino acids: CASSYSRTGVPYGYTF. DNA of the CDR3: TGTGCCAGCAGTTACTCGAGGACAGGGGTCCCCTATGGCTACACCTTC.